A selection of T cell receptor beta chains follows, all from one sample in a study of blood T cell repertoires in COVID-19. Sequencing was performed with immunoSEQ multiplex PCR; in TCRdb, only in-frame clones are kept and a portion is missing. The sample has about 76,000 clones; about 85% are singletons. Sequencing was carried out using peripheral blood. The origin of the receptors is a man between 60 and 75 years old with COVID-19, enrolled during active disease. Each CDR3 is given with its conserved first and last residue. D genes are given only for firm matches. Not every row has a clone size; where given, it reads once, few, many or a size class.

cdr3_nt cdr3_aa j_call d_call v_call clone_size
TGCGCCAGCAGCTCCGATTCGGGCTATGGCTACACCTTC CASSSDSGYGYTF TRBJ1-2 . TRBV5-1 .
TGTGCCAGCAGCCAATGGACCGGGGAGGGAAAGGAAGGCTACACCTTC CASSQWTGEGKEGYTF TRBJ1-2 . TRBV3-1/TRBV3-2 .
TGTGCCAGCAGCCACCAAGGTGAGGATGAGCAGTTCTTC CASSHQGEDEQFF TRBJ2-1 . TRBV3-1/TRBV3-2 .
TGTGCCAGCAGCCTACTCGGGGAGCTGTTTTTT CASSLLGELFF TRBJ2-2 . TRBV3-1/TRBV3-2 few
TGTGCCACCAGCAGAGATGGAGGTGGGGGGTCTGAAGCTTTCTTT CATSRDGGGGSEAFF TRBJ1-1 . TRBV15 .
TGTGCCAGCTCACCAAGGAGTCTGAGTCGGAATGAGCAGTTCTTC CASSPRSLSRNEQFF TRBJ2-1 . TRBV18 .
TGTGCCAGTAGTATAGCCCCACAGGGGGCGAACACTGAAGCTTTCTTT CASSIAPQGANTEAFF TRBJ1-1 TRBD1 TRBV19 .
TGTGCCAGCAGTGAGACACTGGACACTGAAGCTTTCTTT CASSETLDTEAFF TRBJ1-1 . TRBV2 .
TGTGCCAGCAGCTTGGCCACGGGGGGGGGTAGTTATAGGATGAACACTGAAGCTTTCTTT CASSLATGGGSYRMNTEAFF TRBJ1-1 . TRBV5-4 .
TGTGCCAGCAGCAGCAGGACAGGGGTGAATGAGCAGTTCTTC CASSSRTGVNEQFF TRBJ2-1 TRBD1 TRBV5-4 .
TGTGCCAGCTCAGCTATGACAGGGACGAACACCGGGGAGCTGTTTTTT CASSAMTGTNTGELFF TRBJ2-2 TRBD1 TRBV18 .
TGTGCCAGCAGCTTATTACAGGGTAATCAGGATGAGCAGTTCTTC CASSLLQGNQDEQFF TRBJ2-1 . TRBV13 .
TGTGCTAGTGGTTTGGTAACGGGGACAGTGCCTGGAAACACCATATATTTT CASGLVTGTVPGNTIYF TRBJ1-3 TRBD1 TRBV12-5 .
TGCAGCGTTGTGTTCGAGTCGAGCAATCAGCCCCAGCATTTT CSVVFESSNQPQHF TRBJ1-5 . TRBV29-1 .
TGTGCCAGCAGGGGGACAGGGGACTACTATGGCTACACCTTC CASRGTGDYYGYTF TRBJ1-2 TRBD1 TRBV28 .
TGTGCCAGCACGCTACAGCACTCTGGAAACACCATATATTTT CASTLQHSGNTIYF TRBJ1-3 . TRBV11-2 once
TGCGCCAGCAGCCAAGGATCGAACAGTAGGTGGGGAGCATATAGCAATCAGCCCCAGCATTTT CASSQGSNSRWGAYSNQPQHF TRBJ1-5 . TRBV4-1 .
TGTGCCAGCAGCCCTCGGACAGCCTCCCTCTATGGCTACACCTTC CASSPRTASLYGYTF TRBJ1-2 . TRBV9 .
TGTGCCAGCAGCCTCCTCTTGGGGACTAGAGGCTACGAGCAGTACTTC CASSLLLGTRGYEQYF TRBJ2-7 TRBD2 TRBV7-9 few
TGTGCCATCAGTGAGAGGGGCCCGACTAGCGGGAGAGACACCGGGGAGCTGTTTTTT CAISERGPTSGRDTGELFF TRBJ2-2 TRBD2 TRBV10-3 .
TGTGCCAGCAGCCGCAGGGGGCGCAGCTACGAGCAGTACTTC CASSRRGRSYEQYF TRBJ2-7 TRBD1 TRBV5-6 .
TGTGCCACCACGACAGATAGCAATCAGCCCCAGCATTTT CATTTDSNQPQHF TRBJ1-5 . TRBV10-3 .
TGTGCCAGCTCACCAATCGCCGGGACAGGGGGCAATCAGCCCCAGCATTTT CASSPIAGTGGNQPQHF TRBJ1-5 TRBD1 TRBV18 .
TGTGCCAGCAGCCAAACCCGAGATAGCGGGGAGCTGTTTTTT CASSQTRDSGELFF TRBJ2-2 . TRBV3-1/TRBV3-2 .
TGTGCCAGCAGTGGGGGGGACAGCCTGACCTACAATGAGCAGTTCTTC CASSGGDSLTYNEQFF TRBJ2-1 . TRBV6-1 .
TGTGCCAGTTCTGCTAATAATTCACCCCTCCACTTT CASSANNSPLHF TRBJ1-6 . TRBV2 .
TGTGCCAGCAGCGTAGAGTTACTACCCATAGGCAATGAGCAGTTCTTC CASSVELLPIGNEQFF TRBJ2-1 . TRBV9 .
TGTGCCAGCAGCCCGGGACAGGCTGGCACAGATACGCAGTATTTT CASSPGQAGTDTQYF TRBJ2-3 TRBD1 TRBV7-9 .
TGTGCCAGCAGTCCGTACAATGAGCAGTTCTTC CASSPYNEQFF TRBJ2-1 . TRBV2 .
TGTGCCAGCAGCCGCCAAGGACAGGGTTTCGATTCACCCCTCCACTTT CASSRQGQGFDSPLHF TRBJ1-6 TRBD1 TRBV11-2 .
TGTGCCTGGAGTCTACAGACAGGTGGAAACACCATATATTTT CAWSLQTGGNTIYF TRBJ1-3 . TRBV30 .
TGTGCCAGCAGTGTGAGAGGTGGGAACACTGAAGCTTTCTTT CASSVRGGNTEAFF TRBJ1-1 . TRBV2 .
TGTGCCACCAGCACGACCGGACAGGGTGCTTTAGCTTTCTTT CATSTTGQGALAFF TRBJ1-1 TRBD1 TRBV15 .
TGCGCCAGCAGCTTTCGAGGGGACAGGGGAAACACCATATATTTT CASSFRGDRGNTIYF TRBJ1-3 TRBD1 TRBV5-1 .
TGTGCCAGCAGCTTAGTTCGAGTCGGGACAGGCCATCAGCCCCAGCATTTT CASSLVRVGTGHQPQHF TRBJ1-5 TRBD1 TRBV7-9 few
TGTGCCAGCAGCCTACAGGGGGCTTCTGAAGCTTTCTTT CASSLQGASEAFF TRBJ1-1 TRBD1 TRBV7-2 .
TGTGCCAGCAGCTCGACAGAGAACTATGGCTACACCTTC CASSSTENYGYTF TRBJ1-2 . TRBV7-9 once
TGTGCCAGAAGCTTGGGTGGGGACAGGGACCCACCCCTCCACTTT CARSLGGDRDPPLHF TRBJ1-6 TRBD1 TRBV5-3 .
TGCAGCGTTGATGGAAGCAGGGAAGAATATAGGGCTTTCTTT CSVDGSREEYRAFF TRBJ1-1 . TRBV29-1 .
TGTGCCAGCAGCTTCCGGGACACAATTATTCACGAGCAGTACTTC CASSFRDTIIHEQYF TRBJ2-7 . TRBV6-5 .
TGTGCCACCATTAACCTCCTTGGGAGGACTGAAGCTTTCTTT CATINLLGRTEAFF TRBJ1-1 . TRBV6-5 few
TGTGCCAGCAGTTTATTACGTTTTGGGGCAGGGGATCATGGCTACACCTTC CASSLLRFGAGDHGYTF TRBJ1-2 . TRBV28 .